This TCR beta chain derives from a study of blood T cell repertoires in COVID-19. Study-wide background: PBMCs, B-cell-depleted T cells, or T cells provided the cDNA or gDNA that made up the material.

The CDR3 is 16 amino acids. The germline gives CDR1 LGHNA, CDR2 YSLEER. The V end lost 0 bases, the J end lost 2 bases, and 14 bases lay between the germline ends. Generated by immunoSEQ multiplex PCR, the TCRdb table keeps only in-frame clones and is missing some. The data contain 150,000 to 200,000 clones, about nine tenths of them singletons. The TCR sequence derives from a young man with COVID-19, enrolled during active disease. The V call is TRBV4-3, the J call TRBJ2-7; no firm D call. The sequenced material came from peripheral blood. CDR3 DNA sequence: TGCGCCAGCAGCCAAGATCATTGGGCCAGAGCCTACGAGCAGTACTTC. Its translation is CASSQDHWARAYEQYF.